Below, 3 T cell receptor beta chains from the same sample are listed, as sequenced in a study of T cell repertoires in cytomegalovirus infection. TCRdb reprocessed the reads via MiXCR and lists one record per CDR3 protein. The table lists about 230,000 distinct CDR3 sequences, 22% of them singletons. The source material was CD8+ T cells from PBMCs. The receptor set was obtained from a human donor in good health (CMV status not recorded). Some clones in this sample may be carry-over from other donors' samples.

This rearrangement joins TRBV14 to TRBJ2-5; D gene unclear. The germline CDR1 and CDR2 sequences are SGHDN and FVKESK. The CDR3 has 14 residues. V lost 1 base to trimming and J lost 4 bases, with 10 bases between them. CDR3 protein: CASSQGLQLETQYF. The CDR3 coding sequence is TGTGCCAGCAGCCAAGGTCTCCAGCTAGAGACCCAGTACTTC.

Only a few counts were recorded for this clonotype. V is TRBV4-1 and J is TRBJ2-2; D is undetermined. The CDR3 contains 14 residues. Trimming stripped 3 bases from V and 2 bases from J, with 7 bases between. Germline lookup yields CDR1 MGHRA and CDR2 YSYEKL. Here the CDR3 DNA reads TGCGCCAGCAGCCACTCGACCAACACCGGGGAGCTGTTTTTT. Amino acid sequence: CASSHSTNTGELFF.

V gene TRBV2 combines with J gene TRBJ2-7; 8 positions agree with TRBD1. Germline loops: CDR1 SNHLY, CDR2 FYNNEI. This CDR3 comprises 12 residues. V was clipped by 9 bases and J by 4 bases; unmatched bases: 5. CDR3 nucleotide sequence: TGTGCCAGAGAGGACAGGGAATACGAGCAGTACTTC. Amino acid sequence: CAREDREYEQYF. Looking up the rest from reference TRBV2 and TRBJ2-7 gives the full variable domain: EPEVTQTPSHQVTQMGQEVILRCVPISNHLYFYWYRQILGQKVEFLVSFYNNEISEKSEIFDDQFSVERPDGSNFTLKIRSTKLEDSAMYFCAREDREYEQYFGPGTRLTVT.